One and the same sample provided the 20 T cell receptor beta chains below, sequenced in a study of T cells in Graves' hyperthyroidism and ophthalmopathy. Amplification of TCR beta CDR3 regions was performed using RNA transcripts as template. The HTBI set primed first-round TCR CDR3 RT-PCR. In TCRdb, the multiplex PCR reads were re-called with MiXCR into one record per CDR3 protein. This table holds around 560,000 distinct CDR3 sequences, around 15% found once. The specimen was blood. The receptors derive from a woman aged 18-29 years with Graves' hyperthyroidism.

This chain joins TRBV3-1 and TRBJ2-3; 10 positions agree with TRBD2. Germline lookup yields CDR1 LGHDT and CDR2 YNNKEL (reference sequence). Unmatched junction bases numbered 2, after V lost 2 bases and J lost 3 bases. The length of the CDR3 is 15 residues. CDR3 sequence: CASSQILAGTDTQYF. CDR3 DNA sequence: TGTGCCAGCAGCCAAATACTAGCGGGAACAGATACGCAGTATTTT.

This chain links TRBV29-1 with TRBJ1-5; D is undetermined. The CDR3 length is 11 residues. Germline assignment: CDR1 SQVTM and CDR2 ANQGSEA. The V end was cut by 4 bases, the J end by 4 bases, with 5 bases between. The CDR3 DNA follows: TGCAGCGTTGGCGATAATCAGCCCCAGCATTTT. Translation: CSVGDNQPQHF.

In this sample, this clonotype turned up many times. The chain has TRBV5-1 and TRBJ2-5, with 7 bases lining up with TRBD2. Germline V lookup: CDR1 SGHRS, CDR2 YFSETQ. Unmatched junction bases numbered 4, after V lost 5 bases and J lost 0 bases. This CDR3 is 14 amino acids long. This CDR3 is CASSSGLDQETQYF. The CDR3 DNA reads as TGCGCCAGCAGTTCCGGACTAGACCAAGAGACCCAGTACTTC.

A few counts support this clonotype. The chain combines TRBV25-1 with TRBJ2-7; D is unclear. Germline loops: CDR1 MGHDK, CDR2 SYGVNS. The CDR3 runs to 15 residues. Trimming cost V 2 bases and J 0 bases, with 11 bases left between them. CDR3 region: CASSERGASSYEQYF. CDR3 DNA: TGTGCCAGCAGTGAACGTGGCGCGAGCTCCTACGAGCAGTACTTC.

This clonotype was observed a handful of times. The chain recombines TRBV5-1 with TRBJ2-5; tentative D call: TRBD2 (5 bases). Trimming stripped 4 bases from V and 4 bases from J, with 14 bases between. Looked up from germline, CDR1 is SGHRS and CDR2 is YFSETQ. The CDR3 sequence is 14 residues long. The chain's CDR3 is CASSIQFRGETQYF. CDR3 DNA: TGCGCCAGCAGCATCCAATTCCGGGGAGAGACCCAGTACTTC.

V and J are TRBV28 and TRBJ1-1; 7 bases are a match to TRBD1. This CDR3 is built from 13 residues. The trim removed 7 bases at V and 4 bases at J, leaving 6 bases unmatched. CDR1 and CDR2 (germline): MDHEN, SYDVKM. Here the CDR3 reads CASIRGEGTEAFF. The CDR3 nucleotides read TGTGCCAGCATCAGGGGGGAGGGCACTGAAGCTTTCTTT.

This clonotype was picked up many times. The gene calls are TRBV30 and TRBJ2-2, with 10 nucleotides matching TRBD1. The CDR3 extends over 14 amino acids. Germline trimming cut 3 bases from V and 5 bases from J; bases unmatched to any gene: 3. Germline lookup yields CDR1 GTSNPN and CDR2 SVGIG (reference sequence). CDR3 residues: CAWRRDRGTGELFF. The CDR3, as DNA: TGTGCCTGGAGACGGGACAGGGGTACCGGGGAGCTGTTTTTT.

The rearrangement joins TRBV5-8 to TRBJ2-1, with 9 bases lining up with TRBD1. This CDR3 is 17 amino acids long. Unmatched junction bases numbered 14, after V lost 5 bases and J lost 5 bases. CDR1 and CDR2 (germline): SGHTS, YDEGEE. CDR3 DNA: TGTGCCAGCAGTACCGCTCCGGGACAGGGCAGGGACAATGAGCAGTTCTTC. Translating it yields CASSTAPGQGRDNEQFF.

This clonotype was picked up many times. In DNA, the CDR3 is TGTGCCATCAGTGATTGGGGGAGTGACAATGAGCAGTTCTTC. It specifies CAISDWGSDNEQFF. V and J are TRBV10-3 and TRBJ2-1; D may match TRBD1 or TRBD2 (5 bases each). Germline-derived CDR1 and CDR2 are ENHRY and SYGVKD. Trimming pared 3 bases from V and 5 bases from J, leaving 11 bases between. The CDR3 loop spans 14 amino acids.

This clonotype was seen more than once but under ten times. The chain is built from TRBV7-9 and TRBJ2-7, with unresolved D. V dropped 1 base and J dropped 7 bases, with 8 bases sitting between them. This CDR3 is built from 12 residues. Germline V lookup: CDR1 SEHNR, CDR2 FQNEAQ (reference sequence). The CDR3 sequence: CASSLGAREQYF. CDR3 nucleotide sequence: TGTGCCAGCAGCTTAGGAGCGAGGGAGCAGTACTTC.

This clonotype has a handful of counts. CDR3 bases: TGTGCCAGCAGCTTGTCATTCGGAAACGGCTACACCTTC. It specifies CASSLSFGNGYTF. This chain links TRBV5-8 with TRBJ1-2, with D uncertain. The CDR3 sequence is 13 residues long. Deletions cut 1 base from V and 8 bases from J, with 12 bases between. Germline V gives CDR1 SGHTS, CDR2 YDEGEE.

CDR3 in DNA: TGCGCCAGCAGCCAAGAGTTCTACTCCCAGGGAGAATATGGACTGGCCAACGTCCTGACTTTC. Protein: CASSQEFYSQGEYGLANVLTF. This sequence joins TRBV4-1 and TRBJ2-6; D assignment may be TRBD1 or TRBD2 (5 bases each). CDR1 MGHRA and CDR2 YSYEKL come from the germline V gene. V was cut by 0 bases and J by 6 bases, with 27 bases left in between. The CDR3 length is 21 residues.

This clonotype occurred many times. The chain combines TRBV28 with TRBJ2-5, with 9 bases aligning to TRBD1. Trimming removed 6 bases from V and 4 bases from J; junction bases left unmatched: 6. Germline-derived CDR1 and CDR2 are MDHEN and SYDVKM. The length of the CDR3 is 14 residues. DNA for the CDR3: TGTGCCAGCAGCAATACAGGGGGCCGAGAGACCCAGTACTTC. Translation gives CASSNTGGRETQYF.

This clonotype was picked up a small number of times. The chain's CDR3 is CATGPGGLLNTGELFF. The CDR3 nucleotides are TGTGCCACAGGCCCAGGGGGCTTACTGAACACCGGGGAGCTGTTTTTT. The chain uses TRBV24-1 and TRBJ2-2, with 8 bases fitting TRBD1. V gave up 10 bases and J gave up 1 base; unmatched junction bases: 10. In germline, CDR1 is KGHDR, CDR2 SFDVKD. This CDR3 spans 16 amino acids.

This chain links TRBV5-6 with TRBJ1-2, with TRBD1 matching over 9 bases. Trimming at V came to 4 bases and at J to 4 bases, leaving 14 bases not matched to a gene. The CDR3 is 17 amino acids. Germline V gives CDR1 SGHDT, CDR2 YYEEEE. The CDR3 protein is CASSPLPGTGSRYGYTF. The CDR3 DNA reads as TGTGCCAGCAGCCCGCTGCCGGGGACAGGGAGTCGCTATGGCTACACCTTC.

Points on this clonotype: One base away lies a much larger clone, so this may be a sequencing read error. J is TRBJ2-5 and V is TRBV6-1, with 8 bases lining up with TRBD2. Germline V gene data show CDR1 as MNHNS and CDR2 as SASEGT. V was pared by 7 bases and J by 5 bases, with 6 bases of the junction left unmatched. The CDR3 totals 13 residues. The CDR3 region is CASKPGGRETQYF. The CDR3, as DNA: TGTGCCAGCAAGCCGGGGGGGCGGGAGACCCAGTACTTC.

This clonotype was counted ten times or more. The chain uses TRBV28 and TRBJ2-7; TRBD2 matches 9 bases. After removal of 5 bases from V and 3 bases from J, the junction contained 11 bases not matched to a gene. In germline, CDR1 is MDHEN, CDR2 SYDVKM. CDR3 length: 16 amino acids. The DNA of the CDR3 is TGTGCCAGCAGTCCTCGGGGTAGCGGGAGAGTCTACGAGCAGTACTTC. This codes for CASSPRGSGRVYEQYF.

The V call is TRBV7-9, the J call TRBJ2-1; 7 bases fit TRBD1. The germline V gene has CDR1 SEHNR and CDR2 FQNEAQ (reference sequence). Unmatched junction bases numbered 13, after V lost 4 bases and J lost 13 bases. The CDR3 is 14 residues long. The CDR3 DNA reads TGTGCCAGCAGCTCCGGACAGGCGGTTGGACCTCAGTTCTTC. Encoded protein: CASSSGQAVGPQFF.

V and J are TRBV7-2 and TRBJ2-3, with TRBD2 identical over 10 bases. Germline CDR1 reads SGHTA; CDR2 reads FQGNSA. The V gene end was trimmed by 5 bases and the J gene end by 0 bases; junction bases not matched to a gene: 14. This CDR3 comprises 19 residues. For the CDR3, the DNA is TGTGCCAGCAGCCCACGGCGGAGCGGGGGGGACACTAGCACAGATACGCAGTATTTT. Its protein product is CASSPRRSGGDTSTDTQYF.

The chain carries TRBV6-2 or TRBV6-3 and TRBJ2-4; D gene uncertain. CDR1 and CDR2 from the germline V gene are MNHEY and SVGEGT. CDR3 size: 12 residues. The ends were cut back, 1 base at V and 12 bases at J, with 10 bases in the middle. The CDR3 region is CASSYYRATQYF. The CDR3 nucleotides are TGTGCCAGCAGTTACTATAGGGCAACTCAGTACTTC.